This T cell receptor beta chain was recorded in a study of blood T cell repertoires in COVID-19 (dated by TCRdb to about 2020). At the level of the whole study: Samples covering the acute and convalescent phases of COVID-19 were provided by collaborators in the United States, Italy and Spain. The material from the prospective study consisted of cDNA or gDNA derived from T cells, B-cell-depleted T cells, or PBMCs. Subjects who had been exposed to COVID-19, were actively infected with it, or had recovered from it provided the deeply sampled blood TCRbeta repertoires that made up the dataset. The repertoires were released in a freely available public database meant as a resource for research on the immune response to SARS-CoV-2. The samples were drawn from the first 160 participants of the ongoing ImmuneRACE study and from 1,254 subjects provided by 6 global collaborators. Sample metadata almost always included a de-identified subject ID, COVID-19 status, age in years and sex. Where available, HLA class I and class II types were taken from metadata supplied by the sample provider and were not determined by assay-based typing.

Ends trimmed: V by 4 bases, J by 4 bases; bases unmatched to a gene: 11. Reading from cysteine to phenylalanine, the CDR3 counts 16 amino acids. CDR3 DNA only is kept here, 48 bases in frame from base 1. CDR1 and CDR2 are drawn from the germline V gene (reference sequence): LGHDT, YNNKEL. TCRbeta CDR3 regions were amplified from genomic DNA by means of the immunoSEQ Assay, a bias-controlled multiplex PCR. Per the original workflow: The number of nucleated cells in each sample was estimated by amplification of reference gene primers within the assay. To quantify the absolute abundance of each unique TCRbeta CDR3 rearrangement, sequence reads were collapsed and filtered. For each sample, productive Simpson clonality was calculated as the square root of Simpson's diversity index over productive rearrangements. TCRdb took over this immuneACCESS table, retaining in-frame rearrangements with V and J assigned. Such tables are incomplete; in checked studies, under half of the missing clones stem from an unresolved V gene, and the remainder is unexplained. V, J and clone size reflect that table, while D and trimming were determined from the DNA. This sample lists about 23,000 clones; approximately 85% were detected once. The ten largest clones add up to about 25% of the sample.

Details on this clone: It lacks a known antigen. Base qualities are not at hand, and no much larger clone is one base apart.

The research as a whole found: The amount of clinical and demographic metadata varied by source and participant and was provided uncurated.

Each collaborating institution followed its own protocols to collect whole blood in K2EDTA tubes. For TCRbeta analysis, collaborators shipped samples as frozen whole blood, isolated PBMCs, or DNA extracted from either of those sample types. Sequenced: peripheral blood. The sequence was collected from a human donor with active COVID-19. The donor label of this sample is uncertain. The chain is made from TRBV3-1 (or the pseudogene TRBV3-2) and TRBJ2-3; TRBD1 aligns with 7 central bases. The CDR3 corresponds to CASSRQGGDIADTQYF. Here is the DNA: TGTGCCAGCAGCCGCCAAGGGGGCGATATAGCAGATACGCAGTATTTT.